The clone carrying this TCR beta chain has more than one count but fewer than ten. This sample stems from a study of T cell changes during pregnancy in multiple sclerosis. The repertoire was sequenced with immunoSEQ multiplex PCR; TCRdb's copy has only in-frame clones and lacks some. The profile shows tens of thousands of clones, 88% of them singletons. Germline V gene data show CDR1 as SQVTM and CDR2 as ANQGSEA. This CDR3 contains 13 residues. The V and J ends lost 0 bases and 3 bases respectively, with 9 bases between them. This specimen consisted of peripheral blood, obtained in the first trimester of pregnancy. The receptor's source is a female donor with multiple sclerosis, enrolled in a pregnancy study. The gene calls are TRBV29-1 and TRBJ2-7; D is perhaps TRBD1 (6 bases). The CDR3 loop is CSVEDSDSYEQYF. The CDR3 DNA sequence: TGCAGCGTTGAAGATTCGGACAGCTACGAGCAGTACTTC.